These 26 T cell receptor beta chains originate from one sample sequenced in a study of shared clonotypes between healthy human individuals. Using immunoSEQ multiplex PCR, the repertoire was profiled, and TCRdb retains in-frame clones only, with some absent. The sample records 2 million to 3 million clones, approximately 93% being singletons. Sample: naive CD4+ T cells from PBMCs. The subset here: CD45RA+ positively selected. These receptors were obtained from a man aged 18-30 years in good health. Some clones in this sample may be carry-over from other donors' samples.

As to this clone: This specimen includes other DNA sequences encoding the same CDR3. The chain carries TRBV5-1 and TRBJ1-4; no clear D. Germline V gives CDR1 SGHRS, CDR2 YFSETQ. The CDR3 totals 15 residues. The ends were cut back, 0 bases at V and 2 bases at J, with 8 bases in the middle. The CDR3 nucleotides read TGCGCCAGCAGCTTGGCTCCGGGGACTAATGAAAAACTGTTTTTT. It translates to CASSLAPGTNEKLFF.

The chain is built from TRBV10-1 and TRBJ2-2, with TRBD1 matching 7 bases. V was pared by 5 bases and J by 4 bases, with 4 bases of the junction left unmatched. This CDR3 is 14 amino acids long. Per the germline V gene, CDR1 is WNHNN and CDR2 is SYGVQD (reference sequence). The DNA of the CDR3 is TGCGCCAGCAGTATGACAGGGACCACCGGGGAGCTGTTTTTT. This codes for CASSMTGTTGELFF.

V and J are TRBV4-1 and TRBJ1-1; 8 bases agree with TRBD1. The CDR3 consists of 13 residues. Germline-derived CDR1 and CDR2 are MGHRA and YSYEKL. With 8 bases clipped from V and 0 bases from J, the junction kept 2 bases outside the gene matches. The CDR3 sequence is CASGTGMNTEAFF. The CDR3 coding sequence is TGCGCCAGCGGGACAGGAATGAACACTGAAGCTTTCTTT.

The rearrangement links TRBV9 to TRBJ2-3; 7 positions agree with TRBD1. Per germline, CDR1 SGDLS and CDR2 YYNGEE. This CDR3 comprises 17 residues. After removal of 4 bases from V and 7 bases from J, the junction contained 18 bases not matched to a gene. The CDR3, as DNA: TGTGCCAGCAGCCCCGGGACAGCCTACCCCCTCGGGCATACGCAGTATTTT. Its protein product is CASSPGTAYPLGHTQYF.

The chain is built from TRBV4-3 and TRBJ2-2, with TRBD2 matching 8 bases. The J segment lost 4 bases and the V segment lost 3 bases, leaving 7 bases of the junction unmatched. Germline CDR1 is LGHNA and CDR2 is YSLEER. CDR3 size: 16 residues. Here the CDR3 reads CASSHRAAGGTGELFF. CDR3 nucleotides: TGCGCCAGCAGCCACCGCGCGGCGGGGGGCACCGGGGAGCTGTTTTTT.

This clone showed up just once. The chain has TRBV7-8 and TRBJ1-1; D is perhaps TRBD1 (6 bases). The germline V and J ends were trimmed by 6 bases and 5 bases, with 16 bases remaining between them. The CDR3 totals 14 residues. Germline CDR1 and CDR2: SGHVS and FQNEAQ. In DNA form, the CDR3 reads TGTGCCAGCAGGGATCGGGGGCAGGTGACTGAAGCTTTCTTT. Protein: CASRDRGQVTEAFF.

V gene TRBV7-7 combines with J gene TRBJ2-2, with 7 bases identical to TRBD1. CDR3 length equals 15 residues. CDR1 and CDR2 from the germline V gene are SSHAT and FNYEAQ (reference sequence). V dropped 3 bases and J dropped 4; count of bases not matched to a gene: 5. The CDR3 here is CASSFGRGTTGELFF. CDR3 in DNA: TGTGCCAGCAGCTTTGGCAGGGGGACCACCGGGGAGCTGTTTTTT.

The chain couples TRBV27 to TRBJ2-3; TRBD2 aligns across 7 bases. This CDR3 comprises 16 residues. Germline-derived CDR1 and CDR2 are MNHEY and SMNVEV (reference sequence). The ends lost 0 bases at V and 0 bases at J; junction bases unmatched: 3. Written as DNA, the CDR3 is TGTGCCAGCAGTTTATCGTTCGGGGGGAGCACAGATACGCAGTATTTT. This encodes CASSLSFGGSTDTQYF.

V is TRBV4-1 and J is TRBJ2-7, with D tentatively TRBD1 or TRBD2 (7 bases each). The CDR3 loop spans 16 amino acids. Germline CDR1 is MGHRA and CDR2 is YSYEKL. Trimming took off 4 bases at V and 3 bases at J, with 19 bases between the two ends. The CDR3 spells CASSRHGGTENYEQYF. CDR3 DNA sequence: TGCGCCAGCAGCCGCCACGGGGGGACAGAAAACTACGAGCAGTACTTC.

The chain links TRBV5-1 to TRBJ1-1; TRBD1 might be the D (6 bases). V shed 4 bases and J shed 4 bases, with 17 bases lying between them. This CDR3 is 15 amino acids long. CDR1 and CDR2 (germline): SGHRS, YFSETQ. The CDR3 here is CASSATGSLITEAFF. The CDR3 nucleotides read TGCGCCAGCAGCGCAACAGGGAGTTTGATCACTGAAGCTTTCTTT.

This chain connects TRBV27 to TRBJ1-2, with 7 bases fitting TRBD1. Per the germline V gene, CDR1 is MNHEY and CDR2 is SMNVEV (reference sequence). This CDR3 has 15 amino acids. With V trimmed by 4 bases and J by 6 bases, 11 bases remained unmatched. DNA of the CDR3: TGTGCCAGCAGTTCCCCCTCGACAGGGTTTCATGGCTACACCTTC. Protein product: CASSSPSTGFHGYTF.

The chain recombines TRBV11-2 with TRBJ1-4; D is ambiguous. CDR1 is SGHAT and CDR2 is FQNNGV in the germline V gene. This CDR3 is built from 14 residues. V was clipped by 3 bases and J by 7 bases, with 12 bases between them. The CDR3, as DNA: TGTGCCAGCAGCTTCGGTGCCGCGGGTGAAAAACTGTTTTTT. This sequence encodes CASSFGAAGEKLFF.

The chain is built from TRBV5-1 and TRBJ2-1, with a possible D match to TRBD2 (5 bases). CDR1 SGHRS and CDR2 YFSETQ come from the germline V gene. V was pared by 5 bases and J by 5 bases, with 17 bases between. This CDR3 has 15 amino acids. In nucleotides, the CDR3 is TGCGCCAGCAGGCAATCTAGCCTGCCCAACAATGAGCAGTTCTTC. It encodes CASRQSSLPNNEQFF.

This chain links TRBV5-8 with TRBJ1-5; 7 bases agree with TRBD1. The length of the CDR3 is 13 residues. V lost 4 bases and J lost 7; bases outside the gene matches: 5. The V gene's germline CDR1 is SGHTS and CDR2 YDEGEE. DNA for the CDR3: TGTGCCAGCAGCCCTAGGGGGCAACAGCCCCAGCATTTT. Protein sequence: CASSPRGQQPQHF.

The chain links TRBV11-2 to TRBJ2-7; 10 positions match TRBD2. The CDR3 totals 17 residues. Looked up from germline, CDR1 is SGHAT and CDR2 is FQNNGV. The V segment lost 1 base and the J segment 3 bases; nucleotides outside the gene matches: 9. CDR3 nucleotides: TGTGCCAGCAGCTTAGCCGGCGGACTAGCGGATAACTACGAGCAGTACTTC. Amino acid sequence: CASSLAGGLADNYEQYF. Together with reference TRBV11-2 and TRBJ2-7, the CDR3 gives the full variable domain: EAGVAQSPRYKIIEKRQSVAFWCNPISGHATLYWYQQILGQGPKLLIQFQNNGVVDDSQLPKDRFSAERLKGVDSTLKIQPAKLEDSAVYLCASSLAGGLADNYEQYFGPGTRLTVT.

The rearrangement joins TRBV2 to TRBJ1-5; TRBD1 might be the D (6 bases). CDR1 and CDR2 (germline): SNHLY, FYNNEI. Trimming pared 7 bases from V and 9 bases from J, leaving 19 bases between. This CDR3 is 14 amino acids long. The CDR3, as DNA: TGTGCCAGCACCGCAGGGGCGAGGAGTATGCCCCAGCATTTT. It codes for CASTAGARSMPQHF.

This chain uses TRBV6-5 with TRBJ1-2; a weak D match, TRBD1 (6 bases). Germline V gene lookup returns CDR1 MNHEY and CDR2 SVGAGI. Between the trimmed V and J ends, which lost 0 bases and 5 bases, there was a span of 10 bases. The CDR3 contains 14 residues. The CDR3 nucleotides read TGTGCCAGCAGTTACTCGAGAAGGGGGTATGGCTACACCTTC. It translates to CASSYSRRGYGYTF.

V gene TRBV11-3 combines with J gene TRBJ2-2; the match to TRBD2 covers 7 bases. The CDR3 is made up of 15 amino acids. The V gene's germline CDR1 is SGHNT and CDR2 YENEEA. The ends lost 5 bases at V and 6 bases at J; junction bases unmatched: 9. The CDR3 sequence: CASSPRGGKAGELFF. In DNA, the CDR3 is TGTGCCAGCAGCCCGCGGGGAGGGAAGGCCGGGGAGCTGTTTTTT.

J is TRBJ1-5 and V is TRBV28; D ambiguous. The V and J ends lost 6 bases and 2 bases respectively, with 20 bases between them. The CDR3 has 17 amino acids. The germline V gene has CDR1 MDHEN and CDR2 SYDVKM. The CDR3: CASSPAGLKRGNQPQHF. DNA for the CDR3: TGTGCCAGCAGCCCGGCCGGCCTCAAGAGGGGCAATCAGCCCCAGCATTTT. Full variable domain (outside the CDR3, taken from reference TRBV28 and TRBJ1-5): DVKVTQSSRYLVKRTGEKVFLECVQDMDHENMFWYRQDPGLGLRLIYFSYDVKMKEKGDIPEGYSVSREKKERFSLILESASTNQTSMYLCASSPAGLKRGNQPQHFGDGTRLSIL.

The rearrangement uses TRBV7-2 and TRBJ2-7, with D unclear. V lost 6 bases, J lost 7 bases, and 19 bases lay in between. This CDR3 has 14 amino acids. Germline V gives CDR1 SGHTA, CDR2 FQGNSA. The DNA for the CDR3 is TGTGCCAGCAGTTCGAGTCCCCTGGGAAAGGAGCAGTACTTC. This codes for CASSSSPLGKEQYF.

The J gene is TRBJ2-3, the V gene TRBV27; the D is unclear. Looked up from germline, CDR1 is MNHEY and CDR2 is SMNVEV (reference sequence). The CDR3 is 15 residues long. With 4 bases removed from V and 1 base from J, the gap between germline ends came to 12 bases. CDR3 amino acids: CASSSAAAGTDTQYF. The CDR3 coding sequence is TGTGCCAGCAGTTCGGCCGCCGCGGGCACAGATACGCAGTATTTT.

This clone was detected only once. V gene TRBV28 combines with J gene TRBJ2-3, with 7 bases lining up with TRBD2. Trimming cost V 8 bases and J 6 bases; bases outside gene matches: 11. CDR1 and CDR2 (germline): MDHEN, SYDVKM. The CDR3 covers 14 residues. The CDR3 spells CASLLAGRDDTQYF. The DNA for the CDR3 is TGTGCCAGCTTACTGGCAGGGAGGGATGATACGCAGTATTTT.

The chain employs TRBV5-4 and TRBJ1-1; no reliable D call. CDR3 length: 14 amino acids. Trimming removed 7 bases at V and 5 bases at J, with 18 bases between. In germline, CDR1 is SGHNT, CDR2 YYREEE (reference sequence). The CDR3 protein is CASGLRQESTEAFF. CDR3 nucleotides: TGTGCCAGCGGGCTGCGCCAGGAGAGTACTGAAGCTTTCTTT.

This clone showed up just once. For the CDR3, the DNA is TGCGCCAGCAGTGACCCGGGACTAGCGGCTCTGGATACGCAGTATTTT. This sequence encodes CASSDPGLAALDTQYF. V gene TRBV10-1 combines with J gene TRBJ2-3; TRBD2 matches 11 bases. This CDR3 contains 16 residues. Germline values: CDR1 WNHNN, CDR2 SYGVQD (reference sequence). V shed 3 bases and J 6 bases; nucleotides not matched to a gene: 8.

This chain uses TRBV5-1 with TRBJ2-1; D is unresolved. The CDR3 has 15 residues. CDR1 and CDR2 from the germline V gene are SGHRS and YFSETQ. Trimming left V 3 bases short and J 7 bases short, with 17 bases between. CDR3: CASSYPLGEGNEQFF. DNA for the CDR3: TGCGCCAGCAGCTATCCTCTAGGCGAAGGAAATGAGCAGTTCTTC.

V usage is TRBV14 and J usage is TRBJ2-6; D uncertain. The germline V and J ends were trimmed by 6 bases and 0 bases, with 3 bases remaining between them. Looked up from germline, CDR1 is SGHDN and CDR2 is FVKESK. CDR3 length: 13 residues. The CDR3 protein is CASRASGANVLTF. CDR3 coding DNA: TGTGCCAGCAGGGCCTCTGGGGCCAACGTCCTGACTTTC. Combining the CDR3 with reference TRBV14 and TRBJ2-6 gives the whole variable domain EAGVTQFPSHSVIEKGQTVTLRCDPISGHDNLYWYRRVMGKEIKFLLHFVKESKQDESGMPNNRFLAERTGGTYSTLKVQPAELEDSGVYFCASRASGANVLTFGAGSRLTVL.